In this sample, the clone carrying this T cell receptor (beta chain) turned up once. The record originates from a study of CD8 T cells in Susac syndrome. It was with random hexamers that roughly 0.5 to 1 ug RNA was reverse transcribed. TCRdb itself ran the immunoSEQ multiplex PCR reads through MiXCR, one entry per CDR3 protein. Of 330,000 or so distinct CDR3 sequences in the sample, over 75% were seen once. The sequenced sample consisted of CD8+ T cells from PBMCs. The source is a human donor with multiple sclerosis.

CDR3 in amino acids: CASSLEGQAVQTQYF. CDR3 nucleotides: TGTGCCAGCAGCTTAGAGGGACAGGCCGTTCAGACCCAGTACTTC. This chain links TRBV11-2 with TRBJ2-5, with 8 nucleotides matching TRBD1. V shed 0 bases and J 6 bases; nucleotides not matched to a gene: 6. Germline CDR1 reads SGHAT; CDR2 reads FQNNGV. CDR3 size: 15 residues. Filled out from reference TRBV11-2 and TRBJ2-5, the complete variable domain reads EAGVAQSPRYKIIEKRQSVAFWCNPISGHATLYWYQQILGQGPKLLIQFQNNGVVDDSQLPKDRFSAERLKGVDSTLKIQPAKLEDSAVYLCASSLEGQAVQTQYFGPGTRLLVL.